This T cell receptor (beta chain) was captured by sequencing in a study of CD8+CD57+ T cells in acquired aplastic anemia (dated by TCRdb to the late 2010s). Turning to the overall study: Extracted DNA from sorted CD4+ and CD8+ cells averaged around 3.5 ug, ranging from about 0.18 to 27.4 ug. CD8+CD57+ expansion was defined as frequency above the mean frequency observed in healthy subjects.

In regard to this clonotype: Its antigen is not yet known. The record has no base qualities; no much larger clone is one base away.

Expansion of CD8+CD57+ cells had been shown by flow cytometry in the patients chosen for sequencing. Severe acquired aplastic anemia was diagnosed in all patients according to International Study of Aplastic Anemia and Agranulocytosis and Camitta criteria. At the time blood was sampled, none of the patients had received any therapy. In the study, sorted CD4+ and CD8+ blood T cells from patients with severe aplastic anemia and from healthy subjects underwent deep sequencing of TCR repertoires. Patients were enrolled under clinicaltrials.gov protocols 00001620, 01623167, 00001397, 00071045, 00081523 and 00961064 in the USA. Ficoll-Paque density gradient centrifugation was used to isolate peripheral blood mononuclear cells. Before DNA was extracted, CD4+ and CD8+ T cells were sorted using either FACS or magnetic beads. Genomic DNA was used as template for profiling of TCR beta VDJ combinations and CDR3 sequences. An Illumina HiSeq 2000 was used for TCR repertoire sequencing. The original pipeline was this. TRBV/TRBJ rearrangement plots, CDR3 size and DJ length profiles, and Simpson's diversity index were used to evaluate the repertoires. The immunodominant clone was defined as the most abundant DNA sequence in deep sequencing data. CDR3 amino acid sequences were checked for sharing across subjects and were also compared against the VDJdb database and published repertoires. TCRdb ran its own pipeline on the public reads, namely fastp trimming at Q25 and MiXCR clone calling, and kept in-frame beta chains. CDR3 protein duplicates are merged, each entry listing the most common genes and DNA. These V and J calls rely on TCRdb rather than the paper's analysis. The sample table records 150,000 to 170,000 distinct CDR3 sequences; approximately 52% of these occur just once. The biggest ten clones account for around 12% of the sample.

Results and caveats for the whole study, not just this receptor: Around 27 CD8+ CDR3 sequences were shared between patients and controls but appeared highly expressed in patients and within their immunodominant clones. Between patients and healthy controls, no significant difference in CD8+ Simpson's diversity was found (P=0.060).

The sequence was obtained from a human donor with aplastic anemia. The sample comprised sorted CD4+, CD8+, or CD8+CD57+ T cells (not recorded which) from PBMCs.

The CDR3 protein sequence reads: CASSQDLGGGATDTQFF. The nucleotide sequence is TGCGCCAGCAGCCAAGACCTTGGCGGGGGGGCGACAGATACGCAGTTCTTC. The chain is made from TRBV4-1 and TRBJ2-1; the junction holds 9 bases that match TRBD2. CDR1 and CDR2 were assigned from the germline V gene as MGHRA and YSYEKL. Germline trimming: 0 bases from V, 12 bases from J; junction bases outside gene matches: 15. The CDR3 goes from the cysteine to the phenylalanine over 17 residues. Only the CDR3 part of the read is kept: 51 bases, read in frame from the first base.